Sequencing of this T cell receptor beta chain was carried out in a study of T cells in Graves' hyperthyroidism and ophthalmopathy. Concerning this clonotype: The junction departs from the called germline gene at one end, perhaps through a read error.

The CDR3 sequence is 16 residues long. CDR1 is SGHRS, CDR2 YFSETQ, per germline. Amplified TCR beta CDR3 regions came from RNA transcripts. An initial round of RT-PCR targeting the TCR CDR3 relied on the HTBI primer set. TCRdb re-analysed the multiplex PCR reads in MiXCR, keeping a single row per CDR3 protein. The sample has hundreds of thousands of distinct CDR3 sequences, roughly 20% seen once. This sequence originates from a man younger than 40 with Graves' ophthalmopathy. The V gene is TRBV5-1, the J gene TRBJ1-1; D is unresolved. Sequencing input: blood. The DNA for the CDR3 is TGTGCCAGCAGCCCTTTCCCCTCGTCAGGGAACACTGAAGCTTTCTTT. It specifies CASSPFPSSGNTEAFF.